One and the same sample provided the 15 T cell receptor beta chains below, sequenced in a study of T cell responses to AZD1222 COVID-19 vaccine. Clones were sequenced by immunoSEQ multiplex PCR, and TCRdb holds only the in-frame ones, with some missing. The data hold roughly 150,000 clones, with almost 95% observed a single time. This specimen was peripheral blood, taken on day 0 of AZD1222 vaccination. These receptors were collected from an adult in good health.

The V gene is TRBV10-3, the J gene TRBJ2-7; 8 nucleotides agree with TRBD2. From germline, CDR1 is ENHRY and CDR2 SYGVKD. The CDR3 totals 19 residues. The ends lost 0 bases at V and 2 bases at J; junction bases unmatched: 15. CDR3 nucleotide sequence: TGTGCCATCAGTGAGTCTGATCGGGCGAGGACTAGCACTCCCTACGAGCAGTACTTC. Its translation is CAISESDRARTSTPYEQYF.

The chain joins TRBV30 to TRBJ2-5; D is unclear. The germline V gene encodes CDR1 GTSNPN and CDR2 SVGIG (reference sequence). The ends were cut back, 4 bases at V and 6 bases at J, with 0 bases in the middle. The CDR3 contains 8 residues. The chain's CDR3 is CAWKTQYF. CDR3 DNA sequence: TGTGCCTGGAAGACCCAGTACTTC.

The J gene is TRBJ1-3, the V gene TRBV28; D is undetermined. Trimming took off 5 bases at V and 5 bases at J, with 10 bases between the two ends. This CDR3 comprises 13 residues. Germline CDR1 is MDHEN and CDR2 is SYDVKM. The CDR3 DNA follows: TGTGCCAGCAGTGAGGGAAAGAGAAACACCATATATTTT. Translation: CASSEGKRNTIYF.

The CDR3 reads CASSPTQGADNSPLHF. DNA of the CDR3: TGTGCCAGCAGTCCTACACAGGGGGCCGATAATTCACCCCTCCACTTT. V usage is TRBV28 and J usage is TRBJ1-6, with 9 nucleotides matching TRBD1. Germline V gene data show CDR1 as MDHEN and CDR2 as SYDVKM. CDR3 length equals 16 residues. V gave up 5 bases and J gave up 5 bases; unmatched junction bases: 7. Looking up the rest from reference TRBV28 and TRBJ1-6 gives the full variable domain: DVKVTQSSRYLVKRTGEKVFLECVQDMDHENMFWYRQDPGLGLRLIYFSYDVKMKEKGDIPEGYSVSREKKERFSLILESASTNQTSMYLCASSPTQGADNSPLHFGNGTRLTVT.

V and J are TRBV5-1 and TRBJ2-7; a possible D gene is TRBD2 (7 bases). The CDR3 sequence is 14 residues long. Per germline, CDR1 SGHRS and CDR2 YFSETQ. Trimming removed 6 bases at V and 3 bases at J, with 16 bases between. CDR3 sequence: CASKEGGIDYEQYF. The CDR3 nucleotides read TGCGCCAGCAAGGAGGGGGGGATAGACTACGAGCAGTACTTC.

The V and J genes are TRBV10-3 and TRBJ2-5, with 7 bases identical to TRBD1. This CDR3 comprises 13 residues. J lost 1 base, V lost 4 bases, and 0 bases had no gene match. Germline V lookup: CDR1 ENHRY, CDR2 SYGVKD. The CDR3 bases are TGTGCCATCAGTGGACAGGGCCAAGAGACCCAGTACTTC. Encoded protein: CAISGQGQETQYF.

The chain carries TRBV6-4 and TRBJ1-1; tentative D call: TRBD1 (6 bases). The CDR3 is 14 amino acids. Germline-derived CDR1 and CDR2 are MRHNA and SNTAGT. With 1 base removed from V and 10 bases from J, the gap between germline ends came to 16 bases. The CDR3 DNA reads as TGTGCCAGCAGTGACTTCGGACAGAGGGTTCGAGCTTTCTTT. Amino acid sequence: CASSDFGQRVRAFF.

The gene calls are TRBV11-2 and TRBJ1-6; possible D gene TRBD1, 5 bases. This CDR3 region has 16 residues. CDR1 is SGHAT, CDR2 FQNNGV, per germline. The V end was cut by 0 bases, the J end by 8 bases, with 14 bases between. The CDR3 region has the DNA TGTGCCAGCAGCTTAGATATTCCAGGGAATCATTCACCCCTCCACTTT. The encoded protein is CASSLDIPGNHSPLHF.

The chain couples TRBV5-1 to TRBJ1-1; D gene ambiguous. V was trimmed by 4 bases and J by 1 base, leaving 8 bases between them. The CDR3 is made up of 13 amino acids. Germline V CDR1 and CDR2: SGHRS, YFSETQ. The CDR3 sequence is CASSLKGNTEAFF. The CDR3 coding sequence is TGCGCCAGCAGCCTCAAGGGGAACACTGAAGCTTTCTTT.

The V call is TRBV28, the J call TRBJ1-1; tentative D call: TRBD1 (5 bases). V lost 10 bases and J lost 4, with 13 bases in between. CDR3 length equals 12 residues. Germline lookup yields CDR1 MDHEN and CDR2 SYDVKM. The CDR3 protein is CAIQGFGTEAFF. CDR3 nucleotides: TGTGCCATCCAGGGATTCGGCACTGAAGCTTTCTTT.

The chain has TRBV1 and TRBJ2-1; the D segment call TRBD2 is taken from the table without a DNA check. TRBV1 is a known pseudogene. The CDR3 length is 15 residues. The CDR3 loop reads CTSSQDPGVYNEQFF. CDR3 in DNA: TGCACCAGCAGCCAAGATCCGGGGGTCTACAATGAGCAGTTCTTC.

The chain uses TRBV9 and TRBJ1-4; D perhaps matches TRBD1 (5 bases). CDR3 length: 14 amino acids. V lost 3 bases and J 1 base, leaving 7 bases between the germline ends. The germline CDR1 and CDR2 sequences are SGDLS and YYNGEE. The CDR3 DNA reads TGTGCCAGCAGCGCGACAGTAACTAATGAAAAACTGTTTTTT. Translation: CASSATVTNEKLFF.

V is TRBV6-5 and J is TRBJ1-1; possibly TRBD1 for D (6 bases). V was trimmed by 6 bases and J by 1 base, leaving 12 bases between them. Germline V gives CDR1 MNHEY, CDR2 SVGAGI. The CDR3 sequence is 14 residues long. CDR3 sequence reads: CASSHGQTNTEAFF. For the CDR3, the DNA is TGTGCCAGCAGCCACGGACAGACGAACACTGAAGCTTTCTTT.

This clone was counted a few times. The chain couples TRBV5-5 to TRBJ2-7; 13 bases align to TRBD2. Germline CDR1 reads SGHKS; CDR2 reads YYEKEE (reference sequence). Trimming at V came to 4 bases and at J to 7 bases, leaving 8 bases not matched to a gene. CDR3 size: 15 residues. In nucleotides, the CDR3 is TGTGCCAGCAGCATCCGACTAGCGGGAGGTGGGGAGCAGTACTTC. This encodes CASSIRLAGGGEQYF.

The chain recombines TRBV6-5 with TRBJ1-5; 8 bases agree with TRBD1. This CDR3 has 15 amino acids. The V gene end was trimmed by 7 bases and the J gene end by 3 bases; junction bases not matched to a gene: 8. Germline V gene lookup returns CDR1 MNHEY and CDR2 SVGAGI. Here the CDR3 DNA reads TGTGCCAGCATTGCCAGCAGGGGGCCCAATCAGCCCCAGCATTTT. It yields the protein CASIASRGPNQPQHF.